The 14 T cell receptor beta chains presented below share a single source sample, sequenced in a study of T cell responses to AZD1222 COVID-19 vaccine. Only in-frame clones appear in the TCRdb table, and some are missing; sequencing was by immunoSEQ multiplex PCR. Here the sample spans 200,000 or so clones, roughly 92% being singletons. This specimen was peripheral blood, taken 28 days after the second AZD1222 dose. These TCRs come from an adult who received the AZD1222 COVID-19 vaccine.

The rearrangement uses TRBV29-1 and TRBJ1-4; D might be TRBD1 (5 bases). The CDR3 spans 11 residues. V lost 3 bases and J lost 8, with 7 bases in between. Germline-derived CDR1 and CDR2 are SQVTM and ANQGSEA. The CDR3 here is CSVDSGEKLFF. The DNA for the CDR3 is TGCAGCGTTGATTCAGGGGAAAAACTGTTTTTT.

The chain uses TRBV7-3 and TRBJ2-2, with a weak D call TRBD2 (5 bases). The CDR3 is 11 amino acids. Looked up from germline, CDR1 is SGHTA and CDR2 is FQGTGA. Trimming took off 8 bases at V and 8 bases at J, with 9 bases between the two ends. The CDR3 sequence: CASSGGGELFF. DNA of the CDR3: TGTGCCAGCTCAGGCGGGGGGGAGCTGTTTTTT.

This clone has a handful of counts. V usage is TRBV14 and J usage is TRBJ2-3; a possible D gene is TRBD2 (5 bases). Between the trimmed V and J ends, which lost 6 bases and 6 bases, there was a span of 16 bases. The germline CDR1 and CDR2 sequences are SGHDN and FVKESK. CDR3 size: 14 residues. CDR3 loop: CASSLTPGVDTQYF. In nucleotides, the CDR3 is TGTGCCAGCAGTCTCACCCCCGGGGTGGATACGCAGTATTTT.

The genes are TRBV9 and TRBJ2-7; unclear D gene. Germline assignment: CDR1 SGDLS and CDR2 YYNGEE. V shed 0 bases and J shed 0 bases, with 7 bases lying between them. The CDR3 is made up of 14 amino acids. In nucleotides, the CDR3 is TGTGCCAGCAGCGTAGACAGCTACTCCTACGAGCAGTACTTC. Its protein is CASSVDSYSYEQYF.

The chain couples TRBV18 to TRBJ1-2; tentative D call: TRBD1 (5 bases). The germline V gene has CDR1 KGHSH and CDR2 LQKENI. V was clipped by 4 bases and J by 8 bases, with 17 bases between them. This CDR3 contains 14 residues. Here the CDR3 reads CASSLNSRRGGYTF. The CDR3 DNA reads TGTGCCAGCTCACTCAACTCCAGACGGGGCGGCTACACCTTC.

This rearrangement joins TRBV25-1 to TRBJ2-5; either TRBD1 or TRBD2 may supply D (5 bases each). The CDR3 length is 17 residues. V dropped 5 bases and J dropped 1 base, with 20 bases sitting between them. Germline CDR1 reads MGHDK; CDR2 reads SYGVNS. This CDR3 is CASSTLWGRQAQETQYF. The DNA for the CDR3 is TGTGCCAGCAGTACTCTGTGGGGACGGCAGGCCCAAGAGACCCAGTACTTC. The full variable domain, with the rest looked up from reference TRBV25-1 and TRBJ2-5, is EADIYQTPRYLVIGTGKKITLECSQTMGHDKMYWYQQDPGMELHLIHYSYGVNSTEKGDLSSESTVSRIRTEHFPLTLESARPSHTSQYLCASSTLWGRQAQETQYFGPGTRLLVL.

This clone was seen only once. V usage is TRBV5-5 and J usage is TRBJ2-1, with 11 bases that match TRBD2. The V gene end was trimmed by 4 bases and the J gene end by 6 bases; junction bases not matched to a gene: 9. In germline, CDR1 is SGHKS, CDR2 YYEKEE (reference sequence). This CDR3 is 16 amino acids long. This chain's CDR3 is CASSRTLAGGFNEQFF. CDR3 DNA: TGTGCCAGCAGCCGGACTCTAGCGGGGGGCTTCAATGAGCAGTTCTTC.

The chain is built from TRBV5-5 and TRBJ1-2, with 9 bases identical to TRBD1. Trimming cost V 0 bases and J 6 bases; bases outside gene matches: 9. Germline CDR1 is SGHKS and CDR2 is YYEKEE (reference sequence). CDR3 size: 16 residues. In DNA, the CDR3 is TGTGCCAGCAGCTTGGATACGGACAGGGGAAGGGATGGCTACACCTTC. This codes for CASSLDTDRGRDGYTF.

The CDR3 sequence is CASRRAMNTEAFF. DNA for the CDR3: TGTGCCAGCAGGAGGGCAATGAACACTGAAGCTTTCTTT. The chain carries TRBV2 and TRBJ1-1; D ambiguous. This CDR3 region has 13 residues. V was shortened by 6 bases and J by 0 bases, with 8 bases between the two germline ends. The germline CDR1 and CDR2 sequences are SNHLY and FYNNEI.

This chain uses TRBV28 with TRBJ1-5; perhaps TRBD1 as D (5 bases). V was pared by 1 base and J by 3 bases, with 10 bases between. CDR1 is MDHEN and CDR2 is SYDVKM in the germline V gene. The CDR3 consists of 15 residues. This CDR3 is CASSLYGGVNQPQHF. The CDR3 bases are TGTGCCAGCAGTTTATATGGAGGGGTCAATCAGCCCCAGCATTTT.

V gene TRBV4-2 combines with J gene TRBJ1-4; D remains ambiguous. The CDR3 runs 19 residues. The germline V and J ends were trimmed by 4 bases and 0 bases, with 21 bases remaining between them. Germline V gene lookup returns CDR1 LGHNA and CDR2 YNFKEQ. In DNA, the CDR3 is TGTGCCAGCAGCCCCTCCCACACTATTGGGCTGGCAACTAATGAAAAACTGTTTTTT. Its protein is CASSPSHTIGLATNEKLFF.

The rearrangement uses TRBV6-5 and TRBJ2-5; tentatively, D is TRBD1 (5 bases). The CDR3 runs 14 residues. Germline CDR1 MNHEY, CDR2 SVGAGI. Trimming cost V 7 bases and J 5 bases, with 17 bases left between them. The CDR3: CASTSDQGWETQYF. CDR3 sequence (DNA): TGTGCCAGCACATCAGACCAGGGTTGGGAGACCCAGTACTTC.

V is TRBV4-1 and J is TRBJ2-3; TRBD2 matches 7 bases. Germline CDR1 is MGHRA and CDR2 is YSYEKL. V lost 1 base and J lost 2; bases outside the gene matches: 9. The CDR3 covers 17 residues. CDR3 in amino acids: CASSQGVQRGYTDTQYF. The CDR3 bases are TGCGCCAGCAGCCAAGGGGTCCAGCGGGGTTACACAGATACGCAGTATTTT.

This chain connects TRBV5-8 to TRBJ1-1; D ambiguous. Germline V gene sequence: CDR1 SGHTS, CDR2 YDEGEE. The CDR3 has 12 amino acids. Trimming removed 4 bases at V and 11 bases at J, with 15 bases between. CDR3: CASSLGAIGAFF. CDR3 coding DNA: TGTGCCAGCAGCCTCGGAGCGATTGGGGCTTTCTTT. The full variable domain, with the rest looked up from reference TRBV5-8 and TRBJ1-1, is EAGVTQSPTHLIKTRGQQATLRCSPISGHTSVYWYQQALGLGLQFLLWYDEGEERNRGNFPPRFSGRQFPNYSSELNVNALELEDSALYLCASSLGAIGAFFGQGTRLTVV.